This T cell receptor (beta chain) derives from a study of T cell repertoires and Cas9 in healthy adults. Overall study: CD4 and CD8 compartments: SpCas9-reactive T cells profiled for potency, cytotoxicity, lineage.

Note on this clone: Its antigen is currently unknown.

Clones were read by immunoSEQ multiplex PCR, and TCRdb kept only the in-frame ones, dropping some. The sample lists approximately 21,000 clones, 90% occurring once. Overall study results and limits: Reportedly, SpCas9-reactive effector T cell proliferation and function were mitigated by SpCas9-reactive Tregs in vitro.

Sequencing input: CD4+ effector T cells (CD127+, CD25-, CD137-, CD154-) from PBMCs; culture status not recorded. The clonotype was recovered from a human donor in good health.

CDR3 residues: CASSLGARRGPEAFF. The DNA for the CDR3 is TGTGCCAGCAGTTTAGGGGCCCGTAGGGGGCCAGAAGCTTTCTTT. The chain has TRBV28 and TRBJ1-1; 7 positions agree with TRBD1. V trimming: 2 bases; J trimming: 8 bases; junction bases outside the gene matches: 11. CDR1 MDHEN and CDR2 SYDVKM come from the germline V gene. This CDR3 spans 15 amino acids. The whole variable domain, filled in from reference TRBV28 and TRBJ1-1, reads DVKVTQSSRYLVKRTGEKVFLECVQDMDHENMFWYRQDPGLGLRLIYFSYDVKMKEKGDIPEGYSVSREKKERFSLILESASTNQTSMYLCASSLGARRGPEAFFGQGTRLTVV.